This TCR beta chain originates from a study of shared clonotypes between healthy human individuals. Profiling relied on immunoSEQ multiplex PCR, and the TCRdb table lists in-frame clones only, not all of them. The sample has about 1 million clones, 65% to 80% seen once. Trimming took off 7 bases at V and 4 bases at J, with 10 bases between the two ends. The CDR3 spans 12 residues. CDR1 is MGHDK, CDR2 SYGVNS, per germline. V and J are TRBV25-1 and TRBJ1-2; D not resolved. The sequenced material came from memory CD4+ T cells sorted from blood. Specified subset: CD45RA-negative fraction. The origin of this receptor is a man between 18 and 35 years old in good health. Here the CDR3 reads CASTNPGYGYTF. As DNA, the CDR3 is TGTGCCAGCACCAACCCCGGCTATGGCTACACCTTC.